Listed below are T cell receptor beta chains from one sample, sequenced in a study of T cells in Graves' hyperthyroidism and ophthalmopathy. TCRdb re-analysed the multiplex PCR reads in MiXCR, keeping a single row per CDR3 protein. The top ten hold about 50% of the sample, which has 250,000 to 300,000 distinct CDR3 sequences, about 15% seen once. The specimen sequenced was blood. These receptors were obtained from a woman aged 55 to 70 with Graves' ophthalmopathy. Both conserved end residues are part of each CDR3. A D gene is named only where the DNA matches it firmly. Size is omitted from some rows. Given values are once, few, many or a class for expanded clones.

CDR3nt: TGTGCCAGCTCACCACCCACAGGATTCCGAGAGACCCAGTACTTC
CDR3aa: CASSPPTGFRETQYF
d_gene: .
j_gene: TRBJ2-5
v_gene: TRBV18
abundance: few

CDR3nt: TGCAGTGCTAAGAGGGACAGTGCCGGAAACACCATATATTTT
CDR3aa: CSAKRDSAGNTIYF
d_gene: TRBD1
j_gene: TRBJ1-3
v_gene: TRBV20-1
abundance: many

CDR3nt: TGTGCCAGCAGGTCGTTAGCCACTAAGAACACTGAAGCTTTCTTT
CDR3aa: CASRSLATKNTEAFF
d_gene: .
j_gene: TRBJ1-1
v_gene: TRBV6-2/TRBV6-3
abundance: many

CDR3nt: TGTGCCAGCAGTTACTTAACACAGGGGACGGTTGAGCAGTTCTTC
CDR3aa: CASSYLTQGTVEQFF
d_gene: TRBD1
j_gene: TRBJ2-1
v_gene: TRBV6-5
abundance: many

CDR3nt: TGTGCCAGCAGCTTAGGTATGGGGGGCCCAAATGAGCAGTTCTTC
CDR3aa: CASSLGMGGPNEQFF
d_gene: .
j_gene: TRBJ2-1
v_gene: TRBV7-9
abundance: few

CDR3nt: TGTGCCAGCAGTCCTACGACAGGGCTCCCCTATGGCTACACCTTC
CDR3aa: CASSPTTGLPYGYTF
d_gene: TRBD1
j_gene: TRBJ1-2
v_gene: TRBV2
abundance: many

CDR3nt: TGTGCCAGCAGCAAGCGACTAGCGGGGGGGCAAGAGACCCAGTACTTC
CDR3aa: CASSKRLAGGQETQYF
d_gene: TRBD2
j_gene: TRBJ2-5
v_gene: TRBV7-8
abundance: many

CDR3nt: TGTGCCAGCAGCCAAGATCTGCGCCTAGTATACAATGAGCAGTTCTTC
CDR3aa: CASSQDLRLVYNEQFF
d_gene: .
j_gene: TRBJ2-1
v_gene: TRBV14
abundance: .

CDR3nt: TGTGCCAGCAGCCAAGTAGAGGGTCTAGGGCTAGGAAACACCATATATTTT
CDR3aa: CASSQVEGLGLGNTIYF
d_gene: .
j_gene: TRBJ1-3
v_gene: TRBV3-1
abundance: .

CDR3nt: TGTGCCAGCAGCTTAATCTTTCTCGCTAGCGGGGGCCGAACCGGGGAGCTGTTTTTT
CDR3aa: CASSLIFLASGGRTGELFF
d_gene: TRBD2
j_gene: TRBJ2-2
v_gene: TRBV7-2
abundance: few

CDR3nt: TGTGCCAGCAGGGGGCTGGTGGATAATTCACCCCTCCACTTT
CDR3aa: CASRGLVDNSPLHF
d_gene: .
j_gene: TRBJ1-6
v_gene: TRBV12-3/TRBV12-4
abundance: many

CDR3nt: TGTGCCAGCAGTTACTCAAGGGGATTCGAGACCCAGTACTTC
CDR3aa: CASSYSRGFETQYF
d_gene: .
j_gene: TRBJ2-5
v_gene: TRBV6-2/TRBV6-3
abundance: .

CDR3nt: TGTGCCAGCAGTTCCGGGCCAGTCTATGGCTACACCTTC
CDR3aa: CASSSGPVYGYTF
d_gene: .
j_gene: TRBJ1-2
v_gene: TRBV6-2/TRBV6-3
abundance: .

CDR3nt: TGTGCCATCAGTGAGAGGGTGACAGGGACCTACGAGCAGTACTTC
CDR3aa: CAISERVTGTYEQYF
d_gene: TRBD1
j_gene: TRBJ2-7
v_gene: TRBV10-3
abundance: many

CDR3nt: TGTGCCAGCACAACCGCCGGGACAAAATATTACGAGCAGTACTTC
CDR3aa: CASTTAGTKYYEQYF
d_gene: .
j_gene: TRBJ2-7
v_gene: TRBV6-2/TRBV6-3
abundance: many

CDR3nt: TGTGCCGGCAGCTTAGCGGTCTCCAACCAAGAGACCCAGTACTTC
CDR3aa: CAGSLAVSNQETQYF
d_gene: .
j_gene: TRBJ2-5
v_gene: TRBV7-2
abundance: .

CDR3nt: TGTGCCAGTAGACCGGACAGGATTGGAGCCGGGGAGCTGTTTTTT
CDR3aa: CASRPDRIGAGELFF
d_gene: TRBD1
j_gene: TRBJ2-2
v_gene: TRBV19
abundance: .

CDR3nt: TGTGCCAGCAGCCAACCGGGACAAATGGTCAATGAGCAGTTCTTC
CDR3aa: CASSQPGQMVNEQFF
d_gene: .
j_gene: TRBJ2-1
v_gene: TRBV14
abundance: few

CDR3nt: TGTGCCAGCAGCTTAGTGGTCGGAGGCTCCCCAAATCAGCCCCAGCATTTT
CDR3aa: CASSLVVGGSPNQPQHF
d_gene: .
j_gene: TRBJ1-5
v_gene: TRBV7-9
abundance: .

CDR3nt: TGTGCCAGCAGGCCCGCCGGGACTAGCGGGAGCCCAGATACGCAGTATTTT
CDR3aa: CASRPAGTSGSPDTQYF
d_gene: TRBD2
j_gene: TRBJ2-3
v_gene: TRBV28
abundance: .

CDR3nt: TGTGCCAGCAGTTTGACGTCAGCTGGAAACACCATATATTTT
CDR3aa: CASSLTSAGNTIYF
d_gene: .
j_gene: TRBJ1-3
v_gene: TRBV12-3/TRBV12-4
abundance: many

CDR3nt: TGTGCCAGCAGTGTATCAGGGACAGGGTTTTCGAGCTCCTATAATTCACCCCTCCACTTT
CDR3aa: CASSVSGTGFSSSYNSPLHF
d_gene: TRBD1
j_gene: TRBJ1-6
v_gene: TRBV27
abundance: .

CDR3nt: TGTGCCAGCAGTTACCTCACTAGCCGTCCTGGGGGGCCCGGGGAGCTGTTTTTT
CDR3aa: CASSYLTSRPGGPGELFF
d_gene: .
j_gene: TRBJ2-2
v_gene: TRBV27
abundance: .

CDR3nt: TGCAGTGCTAGGCAAGGGACAGTCCTCAATCAGCCCCAGCATTTT
CDR3aa: CSARQGTVLNQPQHF
d_gene: TRBD1
j_gene: TRBJ1-5
v_gene: TRBV20-1
abundance: .

CDR3nt: TGTGCCAGCAGTTACGCACAGAACACTGAAGCTTTCTTT
CDR3aa: CASSYAQNTEAFF
d_gene: .
j_gene: TRBJ1-1
v_gene: TRBV6-5
abundance: .

CDR3nt: TGCGCCAGCAGCCAAGTTTTCAGGTGGGACCGCCACAACTATGGCTACACCTTC
CDR3aa: CASSQVFRWDRHNYGYTF
d_gene: .
j_gene: TRBJ1-2
v_gene: TRBV4-3
abundance: many

CDR3nt: TGCAGCGTTGTCCCAGCGGGAGTAGGAAACATTCAGTACTTC
CDR3aa: CSVVPAGVGNIQYF
d_gene: TRBD2
j_gene: TRBJ2-4
v_gene: TRBV29-1
abundance: many

CDR3nt: TGCGCCAGCAGCTTGGTGGTTTCTGGGGCCAACGTCCTGACTTTC
CDR3aa: CASSLVVSGANVLTF
d_gene: .
j_gene: TRBJ2-6
v_gene: TRBV5-1
abundance: many

CDR3nt: TGCGCCAGCGCAGAGATTCAGGGGGACACTGAAGCTTTCTTT
CDR3aa: CASAEIQGDTEAFF
d_gene: TRBD1
j_gene: TRBJ1-1
v_gene: TRBV4-3
abundance: many

CDR3nt: TGTGCCAGCAGCTTATTTCGGACTAGCGGGACCTACTCCTACGAGCAGTACTTC
CDR3aa: CASSLFRTSGTYSYEQYF
d_gene: TRBD2
j_gene: TRBJ2-7
v_gene: TRBV11-1
abundance: many

CDR3nt: TGCGCCAGCAGCGTGGGGCAGGGGACCTGGGGCTACACCTTC
CDR3aa: CASSVGQGTWGYTF
d_gene: .
j_gene: TRBJ1-2
v_gene: TRBV5-1
abundance: few

CDR3nt: TGTGCCAGCAGCTTAGTCTCGGCAGAGCAGTTCTTC
CDR3aa: CASSLVSAEQFF
d_gene: .
j_gene: TRBJ2-1
v_gene: TRBV7-6
abundance: .

CDR3nt: TGTGCCAGCAGCCAAGAACCTAGCGGGTACGAGCAGTACTTC
CDR3aa: CASSQEPSGYEQYF
d_gene: TRBD2
j_gene: TRBJ2-7
v_gene: TRBV3-1
abundance: many

CDR3nt: TGTGCCAGCAGCCCTAGCGTCGGGATTGGCTACACCTTC
CDR3aa: CASSPSVGIGYTF
d_gene: .
j_gene: TRBJ1-2
v_gene: TRBV7-8
abundance: many

CDR3nt: TGCAGCGTCAGCAGGGTGGGTGAGCAGTTCTTC
CDR3aa: CSVSRVGEQFF
d_gene: .
j_gene: TRBJ2-1
v_gene: TRBV29-1
abundance: few

CDR3nt: TGTGCCAGCAGCCCCCCCCCGGATCAAACGGGGACTGAAGCTTTCTTT
CDR3aa: CASSPPPDQTGTEAFF
d_gene: .
j_gene: TRBJ1-1
v_gene: TRBV11-2
abundance: many

CDR3nt: TGTGCCACCTTAGCCCTTACCACTGAAGCTTTCTTT
CDR3aa: CATLALTTEAFF
d_gene: .
j_gene: TRBJ1-1
v_gene: TRBV10-3
abundance: .

CDR3nt: TGCAGTGCTAGTGGGGGGTCGGGAGGGCCCCAGCATTTT
CDR3aa: CSASGGSGGPQHF
d_gene: .
j_gene: TRBJ1-5
v_gene: TRBV20-1
abundance: .

CDR3nt: TGCGCCAGCAGCCTCGGGACCCTTGGAGAGACCCAGTACTTC
CDR3aa: CASSLGTLGETQYF
d_gene: .
j_gene: TRBJ2-5
v_gene: TRBV5-1
abundance: few

CDR3nt: TGTGCCAGCAGGCGGGACACCAGGAACACTGAAGCTTTCTTT
CDR3aa: CASRRDTRNTEAFF
d_gene: .
j_gene: TRBJ1-1
v_gene: TRBV6-1
abundance: few

CDR3nt: TGTGCCAGCAGCCTCCAGGGGGTTGCGGTATCTGGCTACACCTTC
CDR3aa: CASSLQGVAVSGYTF
d_gene: TRBD1
j_gene: TRBJ1-2
v_gene: TRBV7-8
abundance: many

CDR3nt: TGTGCCAGTAGTACCCGGGACAGGGGTTGGGCTGAAGCTTTCTTT
CDR3aa: CASSTRDRGWAEAFF
d_gene: TRBD1
j_gene: TRBJ1-1
v_gene: TRBV19
abundance: .

CDR3nt: TGTGCCAGCAGCCCCCGTGGTGGCGCAAGGGGCTACACCTTC
CDR3aa: CASSPRGGARGYTF
d_gene: .
j_gene: TRBJ1-2
v_gene: TRBV12-3/TRBV12-4
abundance: many

CDR3nt: TGTGCCAGCAGGGGGCAATCGAACTATGGCTACACCTTC
CDR3aa: CASRGQSNYGYTF
d_gene: .
j_gene: TRBJ1-2
v_gene: TRBV6-1
abundance: many

CDR3nt: TGTGCCAGCAGTCAATCCCGCGGGGGGGCCTTAGGTGAGCAGTTCTTC
CDR3aa: CASSQSRGGALGEQFF
d_gene: TRBD2
j_gene: TRBJ2-1
v_gene: TRBV27
abundance: few

CDR3nt: TGTGCCAGCAGTTCCCCCGGGACAGGGGTGGAGACCCAGTACTTC
CDR3aa: CASSSPGTGVETQYF
d_gene: TRBD1
j_gene: TRBJ2-5
v_gene: TRBV7-2
abundance: few

CDR3nt: TGTGCCAGCAGCGACCCGGGACAGGCTTATGAAAAACTGTTTTTT
CDR3aa: CASSDPGQAYEKLFF
d_gene: TRBD1
j_gene: TRBJ1-4
v_gene: TRBV11-2
abundance: many